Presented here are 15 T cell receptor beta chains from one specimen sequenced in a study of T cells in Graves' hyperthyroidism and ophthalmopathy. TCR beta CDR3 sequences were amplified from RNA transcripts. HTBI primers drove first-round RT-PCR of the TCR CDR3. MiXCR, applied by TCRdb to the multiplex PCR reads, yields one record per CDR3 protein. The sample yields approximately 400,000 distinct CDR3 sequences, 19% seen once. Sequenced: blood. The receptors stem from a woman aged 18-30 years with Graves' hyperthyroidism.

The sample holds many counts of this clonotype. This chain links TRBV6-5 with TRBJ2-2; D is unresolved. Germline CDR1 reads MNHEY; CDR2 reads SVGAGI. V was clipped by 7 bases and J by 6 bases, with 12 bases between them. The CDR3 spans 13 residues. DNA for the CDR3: TGTGCCAGCACTTTCCGGCAGGCCGGGGAGCTGTTTTTT. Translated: CASTFRQAGELFF.

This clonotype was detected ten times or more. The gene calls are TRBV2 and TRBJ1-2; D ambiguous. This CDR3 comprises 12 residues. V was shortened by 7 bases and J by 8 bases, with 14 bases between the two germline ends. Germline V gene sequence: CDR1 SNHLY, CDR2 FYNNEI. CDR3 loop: CASKKGASGYTF. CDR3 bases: TGTGCCAGCAAGAAAGGTGCAAGCGGCTACACCTTC.

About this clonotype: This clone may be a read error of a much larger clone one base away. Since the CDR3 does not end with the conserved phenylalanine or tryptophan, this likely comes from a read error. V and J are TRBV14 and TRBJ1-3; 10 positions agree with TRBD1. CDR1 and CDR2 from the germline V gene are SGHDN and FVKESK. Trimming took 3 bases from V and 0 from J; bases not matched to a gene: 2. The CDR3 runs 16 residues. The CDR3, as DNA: TGTGCCAGCAGCCAGACAGGGGGCCACTCTGGAAACACCATATATCTT. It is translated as CASSQTGGHSGNTIYL.

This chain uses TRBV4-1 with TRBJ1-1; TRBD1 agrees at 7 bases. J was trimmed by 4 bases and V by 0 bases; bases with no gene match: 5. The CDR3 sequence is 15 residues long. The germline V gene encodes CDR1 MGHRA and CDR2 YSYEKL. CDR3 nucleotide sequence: TGCGCCAGCAGCCAAGAAGAGACAGGGATCACTGAAGCTTTCTTT. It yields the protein CASSQEETGITEAFF.

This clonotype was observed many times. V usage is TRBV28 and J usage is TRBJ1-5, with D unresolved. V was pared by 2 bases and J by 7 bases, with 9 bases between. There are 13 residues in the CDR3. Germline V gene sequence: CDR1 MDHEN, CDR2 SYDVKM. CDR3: CASSLGLRQPQHF. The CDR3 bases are TGTGCCAGCAGTTTAGGTTTAAGGCAGCCCCAGCATTTT.

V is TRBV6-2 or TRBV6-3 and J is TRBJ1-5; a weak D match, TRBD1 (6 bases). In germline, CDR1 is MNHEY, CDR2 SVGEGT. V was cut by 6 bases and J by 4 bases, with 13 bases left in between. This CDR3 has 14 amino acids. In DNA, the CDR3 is TGTGCCAGCAGAAAAGACAGGCAAAATCAGCCCCAGCATTTT. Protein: CASRKDRQNQPQHF.

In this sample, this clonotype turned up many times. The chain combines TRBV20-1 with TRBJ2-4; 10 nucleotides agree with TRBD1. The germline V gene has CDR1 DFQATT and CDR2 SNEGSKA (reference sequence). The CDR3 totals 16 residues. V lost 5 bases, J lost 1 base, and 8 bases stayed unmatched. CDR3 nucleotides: TGCAGTGCTGGTGAGACAGGGGGCTTCGCCAAAAACATTCAGTACTTC. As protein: CSAGETGGFAKNIQYF.

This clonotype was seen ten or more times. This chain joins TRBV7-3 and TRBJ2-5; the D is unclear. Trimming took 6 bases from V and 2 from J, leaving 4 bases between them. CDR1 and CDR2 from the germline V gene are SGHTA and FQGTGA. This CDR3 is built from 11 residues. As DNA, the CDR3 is TGTGCCAGCAGGGCTCAAGAGACCCAGTACTTC. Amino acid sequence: CASRAQETQYF.

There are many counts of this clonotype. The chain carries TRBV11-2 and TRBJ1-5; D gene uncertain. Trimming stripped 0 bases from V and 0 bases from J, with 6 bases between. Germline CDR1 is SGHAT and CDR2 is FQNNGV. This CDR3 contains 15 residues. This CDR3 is CASSLEPDSNQPQHF. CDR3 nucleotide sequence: TGTGCCAGCAGCTTAGAACCAGATAGCAATCAGCCCCAGCATTTT. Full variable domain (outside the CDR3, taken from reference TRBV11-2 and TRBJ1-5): EAGVAQSPRYKIIEKRQSVAFWCNPISGHATLYWYQQILGQGPKLLIQFQNNGVVDDSQLPKDRFSAERLKGVDSTLKIQPAKLEDSAVYLCASSLEPDSNQPQHFGDGTRLSIL.

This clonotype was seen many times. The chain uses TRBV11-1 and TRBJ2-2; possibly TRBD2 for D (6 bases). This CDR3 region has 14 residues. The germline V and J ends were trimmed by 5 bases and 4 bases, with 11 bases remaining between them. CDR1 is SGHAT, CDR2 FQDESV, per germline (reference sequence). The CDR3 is CASSRLVTTGELFF. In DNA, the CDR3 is TGTGCCAGCAGCCGACTAGTTACCACCGGGGAGCTGTTTTTT.

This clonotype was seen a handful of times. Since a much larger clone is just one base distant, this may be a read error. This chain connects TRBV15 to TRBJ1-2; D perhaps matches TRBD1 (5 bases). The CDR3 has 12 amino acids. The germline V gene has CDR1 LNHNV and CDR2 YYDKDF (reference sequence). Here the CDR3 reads CATSSLTATKRF. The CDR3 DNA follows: TGTGCCACCAGCAGCTTGACAGCTACCAAGCGCTTC.

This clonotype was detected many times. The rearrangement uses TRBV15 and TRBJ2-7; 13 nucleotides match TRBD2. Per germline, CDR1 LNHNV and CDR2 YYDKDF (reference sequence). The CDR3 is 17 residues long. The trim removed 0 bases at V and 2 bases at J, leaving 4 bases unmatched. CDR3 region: CATSRDVTSGGAYEQYF. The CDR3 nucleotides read TGTGCCACCAGCAGAGATGTTACTAGCGGGGGGGCCTACGAGCAGTACTTC.

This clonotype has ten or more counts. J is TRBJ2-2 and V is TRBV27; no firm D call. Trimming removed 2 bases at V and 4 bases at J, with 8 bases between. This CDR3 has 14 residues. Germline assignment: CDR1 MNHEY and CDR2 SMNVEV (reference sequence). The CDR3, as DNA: TGTGCCAGCAGTTTAAAGGTTTCCACCGGGGAGCTGTTTTTT. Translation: CASSLKVSTGELFF.

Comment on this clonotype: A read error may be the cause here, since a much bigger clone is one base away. The CDR3: CASRVQQGGNQPQRF. The CDR3 DNA reads as TGTGCCAGTAGGGTACAACAGGGAGGCAATCAGCCCCAGCGTTTT. V and J are TRBV19 and TRBJ1-5; maybe TRBD1 (6 bases). This CDR3 has 15 amino acids. CDR1 is LNHDA, CDR2 SQIVND, per germline (reference sequence).

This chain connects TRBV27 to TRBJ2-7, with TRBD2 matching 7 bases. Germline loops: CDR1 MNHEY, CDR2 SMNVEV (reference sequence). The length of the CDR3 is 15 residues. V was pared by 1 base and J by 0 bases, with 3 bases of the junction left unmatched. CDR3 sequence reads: CASSLFGGSSYEQYF. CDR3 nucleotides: TGTGCCAGCAGTTTATTTGGCGGGAGCTCCTACGAGCAGTACTTC.